The next 21 T cell receptor beta chains were all read from a single sample in a study of blood T cell repertoires in COVID-19. This table comes from immunoSEQ multiplex PCR, and its TCRdb copy is limited to in-frame clones, with some not included. This sample carries 200,000 to 250,000 clones, 85% to 90% of them seen once, and the ten largest clones take 2.7%. The sample was peripheral blood. The receptors here all came from a woman aged 60-75 years with acute or convalescent COVID-19.

The chain is built from TRBV28 and TRBJ1-5; D is ambiguous. V dropped 6 bases and J dropped 1 base, with 4 bases sitting between them. The CDR3 spans 12 residues. Germline V lookup: CDR1 MDHEN, CDR2 SYDVKM. CDR3 amino acids: CASRQSNQPQHF. As DNA, the CDR3 is TGTGCCAGCAGACAGAGCAATCAGCCCCAGCATTTT. The entire variable domain, with the rest obtained from reference TRBV28 and TRBJ1-5, is as follows: DVKVTQSSRYLVKRTGEKVFLECVQDMDHENMFWYRQDPGLGLRLIYFSYDVKMKEKGDIPEGYSVSREKKERFSLILESASTNQTSMYLCASRQSNQPQHFGDGTRLSIL.

The chain combines TRBV5-1 with TRBJ2-1; 7 bases map to TRBD1. The CDR3 extends over 13 amino acids. Germline lookup yields CDR1 SGHRS and CDR2 YFSETQ. V trimming: 4 bases; J trimming: 9 bases; junction bases outside the gene matches: 7. CDR3 sequence reads: CASSTLQGTEQFF. In nucleotides, the CDR3 is TGCGCCAGCAGCACGCTACAGGGGACTGAGCAGTTCTTC.

The chain carries TRBV10-3 and TRBJ2-4, with 8 bases aligning to TRBD2. Trimming removed 4 bases from V and 5 bases from J; junction bases left unmatched: 4. This CDR3 is 14 amino acids long. The germline V gene has CDR1 ENHRY and CDR2 SYGVKD. The CDR3 DNA reads as TGTGCCATCAGTGGCAGCGGGGGCCAAAACATTCAGTACTTC. It encodes CAISGSGGQNIQYF.

The chain employs TRBV10-3 and TRBJ1-1, with D perhaps TRBD1 (6 bases). This CDR3 has 14 residues. V dropped 6 bases and J dropped 0 bases, with 11 bases sitting between them. From germline, CDR1 is ENHRY and CDR2 SYGVKD. The CDR3 coding sequence is TGTGCCATCAGGAACGGACAGATGAACACTGAAGCTTTCTTT. Translation gives CAIRNGQMNTEAFF.

This clone was observed once. This sequence joins TRBV6-2 or TRBV6-3 and TRBJ2-5; D possibly corresponds to TRBD2 (5 bases). This CDR3 is built from 16 residues. CDR1 and CDR2 (germline): MNHEY, SVGEGT. Deletions cut 2 bases from V and 2 bases from J, with 15 bases between. CDR3 in DNA: TGTGCCAGCAGTTACGGGCGTCGGGGAACACAAGAGACCCAGTACTTC. Residues: CASSYGRRGTQETQYF.

The V gene is TRBV7-2, the J gene TRBJ1-3; D unclear. The CDR3 spans 14 residues. Germline CDR1 and CDR2: SGHTA and FQGNSA. V was cut by 0 bases and J by 2 bases, with 5 bases left in between. The CDR3 region is CASSLARAGNTIYF. In DNA form, the CDR3 reads TGTGCCAGCAGCTTAGCCCGGGCTGGAAACACCATATATTTT.

This sequence joins TRBV6-5 and TRBJ1-1, with D tentatively TRBD1 (6 bases). The V end lost 6 bases, the J end lost 4 bases, and 12 bases lay between the germline ends. The CDR3 extends over 13 amino acids. Germline CDR1 is MNHEY and CDR2 is SVGAGI. In nucleotides, the CDR3 is TGTGCCAGCAGGGACTCAGGGGCCACTGAAGCTTTCTTT. Translated, it gives CASRDSGATEAFF.

The rearrangement links TRBV10-3 to TRBJ1-5; D is undetermined. The V gene's germline CDR1 is ENHRY and CDR2 SYGVKD. V was cut by 3 bases and J by 1 base, with 13 bases left in between. The length of the CDR3 is 16 residues. CDR3 amino acids: CAISDVGVQSNQPQHF. DNA for the CDR3: TGTGCCATCAGTGACGTGGGTGTACAGAGCAATCAGCCCCAGCATTTT.

The V and J genes are TRBV19 and TRBJ2-1; TRBD1 matches 9 bases. V was clipped by 5 bases and J by 5 bases; unmatched bases: 10. Germline values: CDR1 LNHDA, CDR2 SQIVND (reference sequence). The CDR3 is 16 residues long. The CDR3 sequence: CASSPQGARSHNEQFF. The CDR3 nucleotides read TGTGCCAGTAGTCCACAGGGGGCCCGGTCCCACAATGAGCAGTTCTTC.

The chain is built from TRBV5-4 and TRBJ2-7, with TRBD1 as a possible D gene (6 bases). Germline-derived CDR1 and CDR2 are SGHNT and YYREEE (reference sequence). This CDR3 is 12 amino acids long. V lost 6 bases and J lost 5, with 12 bases in between. CDR3 nucleotides: TGTGCCAGCACTTTCGACAGGAACGAGCAGTACTTC. Translating it yields CASTFDRNEQYF.

The rearrangement uses TRBV10-1 and TRBJ2-2; D is uncertain. The V and J ends lost 5 bases and 0 bases respectively, with 16 bases between them. This CDR3 is built from 17 residues. Looked up from germline, CDR1 is WNHNN and CDR2 is SYGVQD (reference sequence). The CDR3 reads CASSQTLGGTNTGELFF. CDR3 coding DNA: TGCGCCAGCAGTCAAACTCTCGGCGGAACGAACACCGGGGAGCTGTTTTTT.

This sequence joins TRBV28 and TRBJ1-1; 7 bases fit TRBD1. CDR3 length equals 15 residues. J gave up 5 bases and V 6 bases, and 12 bases lay outside the gene matches. CDR1 and CDR2 from the germline V gene are MDHEN and SYDVKM. This CDR3 is CASRKYRGRGTEAFF. As DNA, the CDR3 is TGTGCCAGCAGGAAATACAGGGGACGGGGTACTGAAGCTTTCTTT.

This clone has more than one count but fewer than ten. This chain links TRBV15 with TRBJ1-5, with D unclear. Germline CDR1 is LNHNV and CDR2 is YYDKDF (reference sequence). V was clipped by 1 base and J by 6 bases, with 13 bases between them. The CDR3 length is 15 residues. CDR3 amino acids: CATSRGGGIGQPQHF. The CDR3, as DNA: TGTGCCACCAGCAGAGGGGGAGGGATCGGTCAGCCCCAGCATTTT.

This rearrangement joins TRBV30 to TRBJ2-3; D is undetermined. The germline CDR1 and CDR2 sequences are GTSNPN and SVGIG (reference sequence). V was shortened by 3 bases and J by 5 bases, with 6 bases between the two germline ends. This CDR3 region has 11 residues. The CDR3 region has the DNA TGTGCCTGGAGGCGTCAAGATACGCAGTATTTT. Translated, it gives CAWRRQDTQYF. Combining the CDR3 with reference TRBV30 and TRBJ2-3 gives the whole variable domain SQTIHQWPATLVQPVGSPLSLECTVEGTSNPNLYWYRQAAGRGLQLLFYSVGIGQISSEVPQNLSASRPQDRQFILSSKKLLLSDSGFYLCAWRRQDTQYFGPGTRLTVL.

This chain links TRBV19 with TRBJ2-3; 14 nucleotides align to TRBD2. The germline CDR1 and CDR2 sequences are LNHDA and SQIVND (reference sequence). Trimming removed 1 base from V and 4 bases from J; junction bases left unmatched: 4. The CDR3 is 17 residues long. CDR3 nucleotide sequence: TGTGCCAGTAGTATAGTCGGACTAGCGGGGGGTGCAGATACGCAGTATTTT. The encoded protein is CASSIVGLAGGADTQYF.

J is TRBJ2-7 and V is TRBV19; 8 bases map to TRBD1. The CDR3 runs 14 residues. CDR1 and CDR2 from the germline V gene are LNHDA and SQIVND (reference sequence). V was pared by 7 bases and J by 2 bases, with 7 bases of the junction left unmatched. The CDR3 coding sequence is TGTGCCAGTACTCTTACAGGGGGTACCTACGAGCAGTACTTC. Translated: CASTLTGGTYEQYF.

With regard to this clone: A much bigger clone sits one base away, suggesting this may be a read error. This sample also contains other DNA sequences that code for the same CDR3. The CDR3 reads CASTGDRGFNSPLHF. CDR3 sequence (DNA): TGTGCCAGCACTGGGGACAGGGGTTTTAATTCACCCCTCCACTTT. The chain employs TRBV2 and TRBJ1-6; 10 bases line up with TRBD1. J was trimmed by 6 bases and V by 7 bases; bases with no gene match: 6. CDR1 is SNHLY, CDR2 FYNNEI, per germline. The CDR3 totals 15 residues.

The chain employs TRBV5-4 and TRBJ1-2; D gene ambiguous. Germline V gene data show CDR1 as SGHNT and CDR2 as YYREEE (reference sequence). This CDR3 comprises 13 residues. The V end was cut by 0 bases, the J end by 4 bases, with 7 bases between. CDR3 residues: CASSLVSVYGYTF. The CDR3 nucleotides read TGTGCCAGCAGCTTGGTTAGTGTCTATGGCTACACCTTC. Supplemented by reference TRBV5-4 and TRBJ1-2, the full variable domain reads ETGVTQSPTHLIKTRGQQVTLRCSSQSGHNTVSWYQQALGQGPQFIFQYYREEENGRGNFPPRFSGLQFPNYSSELNVNALELDDSALYLCASSLVSVYGYTFGSGTRLTVV.

This rearrangement joins TRBV5-6 to TRBJ2-3; 16 nucleotides match TRBD2. The V and J ends lost 3 bases and 2 bases, in that order; junction bases with no gene match: 9. CDR1 and CDR2 from the germline V gene are SGHDT and YYEEEE. The CDR3 runs 19 residues. Here the CDR3 DNA reads TGTGCCAGCAGCTCATCGGGACTAGCGGGAGGGAGGGCCACAGATACGCAGTATTTT. Translation: CASSSSGLAGGRATDTQYF.

This clone was observed a handful of times. J is TRBJ1-2 and V is TRBV5-4; possibly TRBD1 for D (6 bases). In germline, CDR1 is SGHNT, CDR2 YYREEE (reference sequence). CDR3 length: 14 amino acids. The V end lost 4 bases, the J end lost 4 bases, and 14 bases lay between the germline ends. The CDR3 region is CASSDQQGAYGYTF. The DNA of the CDR3 is TGTGCCAGCAGCGACCAACAGGGAGCCTATGGCTACACCTTC.

This chain joins TRBV5-1 and TRBJ2-2, with D possibly matching TRBD1 (5 bases). There are 15 residues in the CDR3. In germline, CDR1 is SGHRS, CDR2 YFSETQ. V was shortened by 0 bases and J by 4 bases, with 10 bases between the two germline ends. The CDR3 DNA is TGCGCCAGCAGCTTGGGACAGATCAGCACCGGGGAGCTGTTTTTT. Encoded protein: CASSLGQISTGELFF.